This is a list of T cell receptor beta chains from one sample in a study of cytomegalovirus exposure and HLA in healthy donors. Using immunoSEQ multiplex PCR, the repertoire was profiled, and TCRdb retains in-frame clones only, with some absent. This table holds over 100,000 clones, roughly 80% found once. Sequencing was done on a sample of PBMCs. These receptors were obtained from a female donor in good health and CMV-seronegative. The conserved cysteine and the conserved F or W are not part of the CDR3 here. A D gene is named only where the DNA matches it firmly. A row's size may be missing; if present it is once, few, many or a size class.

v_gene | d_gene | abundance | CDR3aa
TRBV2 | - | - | ASSETGSPEAF
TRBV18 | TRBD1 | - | ASSLDRGGETQY
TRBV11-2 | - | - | ASTVSTGTYEQY
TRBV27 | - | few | ASSLEGRNTEAF
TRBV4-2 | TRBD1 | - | ASSQGQGAYGYT
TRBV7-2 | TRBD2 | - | ASSLVGTSGGLDTQY
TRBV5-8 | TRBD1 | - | ASSWTGSTDTQY
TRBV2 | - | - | ASSEARSQNSPLH
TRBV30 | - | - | AWSAYRVTQGNDYGYT
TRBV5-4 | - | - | ASSLLGWGQETQY
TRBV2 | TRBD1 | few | ASSAQGQGISYEQY
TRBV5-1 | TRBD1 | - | ASSSMGQGAFVMDNEQF
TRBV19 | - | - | ASRLTRGETQY
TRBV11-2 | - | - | ASSLEVGGPVLTYEQY
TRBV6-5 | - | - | ASSYPDNEQF
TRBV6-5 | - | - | ASTRISGGYGYT
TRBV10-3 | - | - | ASGGRQYEQY
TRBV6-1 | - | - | ASSEQSGEGEKLF
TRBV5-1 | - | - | ASSLVGSTSTNYGYT
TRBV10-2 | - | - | ASSEGGSADTQY
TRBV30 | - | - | ACRAGETDTQY
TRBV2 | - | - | ASSVLRGVVAEQY
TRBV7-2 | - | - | ASSQAQGLYEQY
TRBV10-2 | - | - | ASSDWGGPSDTQY
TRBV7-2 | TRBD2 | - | ASSLEASGGQDTQY
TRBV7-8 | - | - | ASSPSGVWGYT
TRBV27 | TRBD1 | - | ASSLNTGGYGANVLT
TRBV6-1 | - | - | ASGWGVDTEAF
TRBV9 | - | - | ASSPYTGELF
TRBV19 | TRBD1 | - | ASTGNTGGTDTQY
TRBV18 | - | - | ASSPDSNEQY
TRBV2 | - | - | ASRSTGGRDQPQH
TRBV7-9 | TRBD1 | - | ASSHPGTGYGYT
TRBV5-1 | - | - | ASKKTASYEQY
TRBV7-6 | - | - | ASSFFRERNEQF
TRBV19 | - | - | ASSSVPRDTEAF
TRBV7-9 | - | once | ASTGGRGGHGYT
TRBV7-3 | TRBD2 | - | ASSLPSGGTGELF
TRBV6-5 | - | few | ASRGTGGDGYT
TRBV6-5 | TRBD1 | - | ASSWDSPNNNNEQF